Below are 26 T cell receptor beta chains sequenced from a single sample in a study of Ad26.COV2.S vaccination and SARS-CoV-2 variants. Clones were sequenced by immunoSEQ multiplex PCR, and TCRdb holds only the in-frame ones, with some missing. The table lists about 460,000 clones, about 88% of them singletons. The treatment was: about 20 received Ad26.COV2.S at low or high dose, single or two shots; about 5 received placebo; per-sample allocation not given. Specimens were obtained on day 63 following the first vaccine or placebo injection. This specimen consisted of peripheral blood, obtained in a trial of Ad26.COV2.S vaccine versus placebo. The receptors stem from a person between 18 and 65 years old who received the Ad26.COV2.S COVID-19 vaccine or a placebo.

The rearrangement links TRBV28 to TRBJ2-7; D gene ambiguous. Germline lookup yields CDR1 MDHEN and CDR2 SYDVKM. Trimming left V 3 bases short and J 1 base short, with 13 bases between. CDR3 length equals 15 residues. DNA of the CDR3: TGTGCCAGCAGTTTGCCTGGAGAGAGATCCTACGAGCAGTACTTC. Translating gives CASSLPGERSYEQYF.

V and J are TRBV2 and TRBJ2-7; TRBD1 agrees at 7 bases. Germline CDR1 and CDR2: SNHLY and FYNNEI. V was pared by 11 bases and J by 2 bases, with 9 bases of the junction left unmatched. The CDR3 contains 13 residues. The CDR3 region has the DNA TGTGCCCAAAGGGGGCAGTTTCCCTACGAGCAGTACTTC. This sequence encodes CAQRGQFPYEQYF.

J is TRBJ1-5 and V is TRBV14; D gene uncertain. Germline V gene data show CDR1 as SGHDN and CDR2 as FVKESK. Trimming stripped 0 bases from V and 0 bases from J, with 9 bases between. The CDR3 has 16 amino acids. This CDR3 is CASSQDSAVSNQPQHF. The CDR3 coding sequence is TGTGCCAGCAGCCAAGATAGTGCGGTTAGCAATCAGCCCCAGCATTTT.

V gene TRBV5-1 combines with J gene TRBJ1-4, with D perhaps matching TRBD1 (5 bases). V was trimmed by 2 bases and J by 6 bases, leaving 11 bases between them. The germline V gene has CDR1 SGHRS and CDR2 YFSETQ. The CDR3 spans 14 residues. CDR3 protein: CASSLRGDDEKLFF. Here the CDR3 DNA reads TGCGCCAGCAGCTTAAGAGGGGACGATGAAAAACTGTTTTTT.

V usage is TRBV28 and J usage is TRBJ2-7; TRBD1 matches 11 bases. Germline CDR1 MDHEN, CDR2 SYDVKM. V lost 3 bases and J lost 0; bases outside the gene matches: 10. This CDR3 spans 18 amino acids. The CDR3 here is CASSFLGQGASSSYEQYF. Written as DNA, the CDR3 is TGTGCCAGCAGTTTCCTAGGACAGGGGGCGTCTAGCTCCTACGAGCAGTACTTC.

CDR3 nucleotide sequence: TGTGCCAGCAGCCGGACAGGGGGGAGGGCAGATACGCAGTATTTT. Translated, it gives CASSRTGGRADTQYF. The gene calls are TRBV3-1 (or the pseudogene TRBV3-2) and TRBJ2-3; 10 nucleotides match TRBD1. This CDR3 has 15 amino acids. Per the germline V gene, CDR1 is LGHDT and CDR2 is YNNKEL (reference sequence). V lost 4 bases and J lost 4; bases outside the gene matches: 5.

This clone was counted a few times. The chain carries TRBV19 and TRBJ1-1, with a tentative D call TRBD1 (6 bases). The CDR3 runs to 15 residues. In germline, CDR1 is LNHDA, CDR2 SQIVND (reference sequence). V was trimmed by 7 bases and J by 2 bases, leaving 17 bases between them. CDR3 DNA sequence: TGTGCCAGTACCTGGGGGCCAGGGTCTAACACTGAAGCTTTCTTT. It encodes CASTWGPGSNTEAFF. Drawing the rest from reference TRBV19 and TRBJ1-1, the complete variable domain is DGGITQSPKYLFRKEGQNVTLSCEQNLNHDAMYWYRQDPGQGLRLIYYSQIVNDFQKGDIAEGYSVSREKKESFPLTVTSAQKNPTAFYLCASTWGPGSNTEAFFGQGTRLTVV.

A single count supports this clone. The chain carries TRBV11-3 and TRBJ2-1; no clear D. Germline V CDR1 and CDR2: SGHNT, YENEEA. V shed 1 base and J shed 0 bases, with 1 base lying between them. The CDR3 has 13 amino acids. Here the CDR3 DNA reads TGTGCCAGCAGCTTAGGCTCCTACAATGAGCAGTTCTTC. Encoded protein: CASSLGSYNEQFF.

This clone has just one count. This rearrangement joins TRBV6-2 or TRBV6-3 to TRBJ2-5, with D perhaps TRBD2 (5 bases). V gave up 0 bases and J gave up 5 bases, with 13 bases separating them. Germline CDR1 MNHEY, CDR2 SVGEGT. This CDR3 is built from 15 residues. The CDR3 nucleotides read TGTGCCAGCAGTTACTCGACTACCACATGGGAGACCCAGTACTTC. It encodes CASSYSTTTWETQYF.

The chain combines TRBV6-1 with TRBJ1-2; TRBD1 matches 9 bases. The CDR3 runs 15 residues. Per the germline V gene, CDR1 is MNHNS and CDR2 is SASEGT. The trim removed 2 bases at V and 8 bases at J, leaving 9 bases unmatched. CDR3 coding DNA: TGTGCCAGCAGTGAAAGCTTCAGGACAGGGGTCGGCTACACCTTC. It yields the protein CASSESFRTGVGYTF.

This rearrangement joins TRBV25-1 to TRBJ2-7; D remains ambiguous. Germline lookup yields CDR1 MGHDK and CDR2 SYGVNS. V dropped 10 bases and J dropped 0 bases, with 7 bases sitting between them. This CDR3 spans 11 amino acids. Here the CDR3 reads CATARSYEQYF. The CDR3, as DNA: TGTGCCACGGCCCGCTCCTACGAGCAGTACTTC.

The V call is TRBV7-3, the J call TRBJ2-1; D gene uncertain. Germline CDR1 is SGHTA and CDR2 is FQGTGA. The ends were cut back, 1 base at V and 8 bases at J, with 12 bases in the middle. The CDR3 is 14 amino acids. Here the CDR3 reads CASSLNSLGDEQFF. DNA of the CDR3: TGTGCCAGCAGCTTAAACTCCTTGGGCGATGAGCAGTTCTTC. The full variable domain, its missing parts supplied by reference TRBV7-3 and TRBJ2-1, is GAGVSQTPSNKVTEKGKYVELRCDPISGHTALYWYRQSLGQGPEFLIYFQGTGAADDSGLPNDRFFAVRPEGSVSTLKIQRTERGDSAVYLCASSLNSLGDEQFFGPGTRLTVL.

CDR3 coding DNA: TGTGCCAGCAGCGTAGAAGCTATCCAAGAGACCCAGTACTTC. This codes for CASSVEAIQETQYF. The chain carries TRBV9 and TRBJ2-5; the D is unclear. Germline CDR1 SGDLS, CDR2 YYNGEE. V was pared by 0 bases and J by 1 base, with 7 bases between. The CDR3 totals 14 residues.

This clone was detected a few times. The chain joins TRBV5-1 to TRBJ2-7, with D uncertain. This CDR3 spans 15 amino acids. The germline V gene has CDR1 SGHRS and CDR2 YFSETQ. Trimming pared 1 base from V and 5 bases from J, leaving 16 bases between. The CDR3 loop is CASSLYSVALNEQYF. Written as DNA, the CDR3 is TGCGCCAGCAGCTTGTACAGCGTAGCTCTGAACGAGCAGTACTTC. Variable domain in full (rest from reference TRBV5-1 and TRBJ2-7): KAGVTQTPRYLIKTRGQQVTLSCSPISGHRSVSWYQQTPGQGLQFLFEYFSETQRNKGNFPGRFSGRQFSNSRSEMNVSTLELGDSALYLCASSLYSVALNEQYFGPGTRLTVT.

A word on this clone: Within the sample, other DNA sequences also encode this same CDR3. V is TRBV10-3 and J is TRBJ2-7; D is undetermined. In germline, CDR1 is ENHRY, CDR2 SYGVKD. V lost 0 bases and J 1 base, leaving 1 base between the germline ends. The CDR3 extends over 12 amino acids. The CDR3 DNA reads TGTGCCATCAGTGAGTCATCCTACGAGCAGTACTTC. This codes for CAISESSYEQYF.

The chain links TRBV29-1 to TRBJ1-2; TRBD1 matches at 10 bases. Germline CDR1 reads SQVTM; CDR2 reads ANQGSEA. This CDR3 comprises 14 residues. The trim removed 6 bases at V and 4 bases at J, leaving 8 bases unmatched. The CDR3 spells CSVGTGEKGYGYTF. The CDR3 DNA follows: TGCAGCGTCGGGACAGGGGAAAAAGGCTATGGCTACACCTTC.

CDR3 protein: CASRGTGYGYTF. Here the CDR3 DNA reads TGTGCCAGCAGAGGGACAGGGTATGGCTACACCTTC. This sequence joins TRBV5-6 and TRBJ1-2; 9 nucleotides agree with TRBD1. V dropped 5 bases and J dropped 5; count of bases not matched to a gene: 1. CDR3 length: 12 amino acids. CDR1 and CDR2 (germline): SGHDT, YYEEEE. The full variable domain, in which reference TRBV5-6 and TRBJ1-2 provide the parts outside the CDR3, is DAGVTQSPTHLIKTRGQQVTLRCSPKSGHDTVSWYQQALGQGPQFIFQYYEEEERQRGNFPDRFSGHQFPNYSSELNVNALLLGDSALYLCASRGTGYGYTFGSGTRLTVV.

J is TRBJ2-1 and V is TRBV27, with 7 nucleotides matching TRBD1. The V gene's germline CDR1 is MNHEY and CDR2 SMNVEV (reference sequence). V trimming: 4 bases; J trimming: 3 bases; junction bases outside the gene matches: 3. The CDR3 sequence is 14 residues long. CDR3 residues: CASSSGTVYNEQFF. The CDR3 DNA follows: TGTGCCAGCAGTTCAGGGACAGTCTACAATGAGCAGTTCTTC.

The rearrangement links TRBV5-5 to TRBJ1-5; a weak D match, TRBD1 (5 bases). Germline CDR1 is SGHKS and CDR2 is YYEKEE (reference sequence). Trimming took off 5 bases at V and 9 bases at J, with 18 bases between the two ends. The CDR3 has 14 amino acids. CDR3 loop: CASRFSTGTGPQHF. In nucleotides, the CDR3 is TGTGCCAGCAGATTCAGTACGGGGACCGGGCCCCAGCATTTT.

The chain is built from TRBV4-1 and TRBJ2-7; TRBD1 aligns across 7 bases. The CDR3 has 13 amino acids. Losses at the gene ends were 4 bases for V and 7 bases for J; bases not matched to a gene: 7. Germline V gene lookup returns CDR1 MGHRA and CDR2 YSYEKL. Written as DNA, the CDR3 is TGCGCCAGCAGCCGAGGGGGCTGGGGGGAGCAGTACTTC. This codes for CASSRGGWGEQYF.

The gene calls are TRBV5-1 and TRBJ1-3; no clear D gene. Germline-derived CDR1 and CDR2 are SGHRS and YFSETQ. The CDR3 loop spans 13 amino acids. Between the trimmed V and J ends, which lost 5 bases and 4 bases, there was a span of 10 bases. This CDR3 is CASSVSSGNTIYF. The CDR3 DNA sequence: TGCGCCAGCAGTGTATCCAGCGGAAACACCATATATTTT. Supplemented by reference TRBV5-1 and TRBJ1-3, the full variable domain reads KAGVTQTPRYLIKTRGQQVTLSCSPISGHRSVSWYQQTPGQGLQFLFEYFSETQRNKGNFPGRFSGRQFSNSRSEMNVSTLELGDSALYLCASSVSSGNTIYFGEGSWLTVV.

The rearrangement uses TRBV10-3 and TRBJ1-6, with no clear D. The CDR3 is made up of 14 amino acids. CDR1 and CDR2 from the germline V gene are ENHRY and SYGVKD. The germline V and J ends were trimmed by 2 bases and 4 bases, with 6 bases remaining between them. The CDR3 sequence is CAISEDNYNSPLHF. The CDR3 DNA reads TGTGCCATCAGTGAGGACAATTATAATTCACCCCTCCACTTT.

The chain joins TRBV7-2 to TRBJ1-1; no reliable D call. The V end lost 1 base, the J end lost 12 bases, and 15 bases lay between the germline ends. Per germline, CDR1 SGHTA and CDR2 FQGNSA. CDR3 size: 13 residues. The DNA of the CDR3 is TGTGCCAGCAGCTTAGTTCCACGCGAGAAAACTTTCTTT. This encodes CASSLVPREKTFF.

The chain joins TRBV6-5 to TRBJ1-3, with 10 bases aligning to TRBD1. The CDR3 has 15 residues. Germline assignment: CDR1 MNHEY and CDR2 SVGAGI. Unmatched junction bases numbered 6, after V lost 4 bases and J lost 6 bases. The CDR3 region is CASSSDRGVVNTIYF. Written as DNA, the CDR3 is TGTGCCAGCAGTTCGGACAGGGGGGTGGTAAACACCATATATTTT.

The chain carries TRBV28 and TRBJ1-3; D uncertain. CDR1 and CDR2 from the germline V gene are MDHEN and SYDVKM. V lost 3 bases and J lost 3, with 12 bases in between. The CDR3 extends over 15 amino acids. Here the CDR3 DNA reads TGTGCCAGCAGTTTTAGGTGGGGTAGTGGAAACACCATATATTTT. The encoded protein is CASSFRWGSGNTIYF.

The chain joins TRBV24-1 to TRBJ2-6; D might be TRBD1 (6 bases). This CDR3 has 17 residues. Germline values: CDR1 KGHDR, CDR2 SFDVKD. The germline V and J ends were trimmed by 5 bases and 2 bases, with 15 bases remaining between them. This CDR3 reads CATSGGRGSPGANVLTF. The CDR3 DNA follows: TGTGCCACCAGTGGTGGCAGGGGATCCCCTGGGGCCAACGTCCTGACTTTC.